The clone carrying this TCR beta chain was seen a single time. Study processing details: Researchers report that nucleated cell counts were estimated from reference gene primer amplification. Measured with immunoSEQ multiplex PCR; TCRdb has only the in-frame clones, and not every one. V, J and clone size are taken as reported in that table, and D and trimming were inferred from the DNA itself. This sample yields fewer than 300,000 clones, of which 80% to 90% are seen a single time; around 10% belongs to the top ten. The source of the sample is a study of blood T cell repertoires in COVID-19. Background on the study: The United States, Italy and Spain supplied acute and convalescent COVID-19 samples. T cells, B-cell-depleted T cells, or PBMCs provided the cDNA or gDNA that served as material.

This receptor was taken from a woman aged 45-60 years who had recovered from COVID-19. Material: peripheral blood.

CDR3 sequence (DNA): TGTGCCAGCAGCTTACAGGGGGCGGGTCAGCCCCAGCATTTT. This sequence encodes CASSLQGAGQPQHF. The V and J genes are TRBV7-9 and TRBJ1-5; the match to TRBD1 covers 8 bases. The germline gives CDR1 SEHNR, CDR2 FQNEAQ (reference sequence). The ends lost 2 bases at V and 6 bases at J; junction bases unmatched: 3. This CDR3 has 14 amino acids.